A selection of T cell receptor beta chains follows, all from one sample in a study of shared clonotypes between healthy human individuals. The assay was immunoSEQ multiplex PCR, and TCRdb's table has in-frame clones only and misses some. The sample consists of 2 million to 2.5 million clones, less than 95% of them appearing once. The specimen was naive CD8+ T cells sorted from blood. The receptors were gathered from a young man in good health. Each CDR3 is given with its conserved first and last residue. A D gene is named only where the DNA matches it firmly. Rows give clone size only sometimes, using once, few, many, or a class for an expanded clone.

v_call	clone_size	d_call	j_call	cdr3_nt	cdr3_aa
TRBV2	once	.	TRBJ2-7	TGTGCCAGCAGTGTTGTACAGGGTACCCACGAGCAGTACTTC	CASSVVQGTHEQYF
TRBV4-1	.	TRBD2	TRBJ2-7	TGCGCCAGCAGCCAAGTCGCTAGCGGGGGGGCGTACGAGCAGTACTTC	CASSQVASGGAYEQYF
TRBV7-4	.	.	TRBJ2-1	TGTGCCAGCAGCTTAAACCAGGGGAGTCCGAGCCATGAGCAGTTCTTC	CASSLNQGSPSHEQFF
TRBV5-1	.	TRBD2	TRBJ2-1	TGCGCCAGCAGCTTGGAGGGACTACATTACAATGAGCAGTTCTTC	CASSLEGLHYNEQFF
TRBV5-6	.	TRBD1	TRBJ1-4	TGTGCCAGCAGCCCGGGGGACAGGGTTTATGAAAAACTGTTTTTT	CASSPGDRVYEKLFF
TRBV30	.	.	TRBJ1-1	TGTGCCTGGAAAGCGAACACTGAAGCTTTCTTT	CAWKANTEAFF
TRBV5-1	.	.	TRBJ1-1	TGCGCCAGCAGCTTGTTGGTCGGTCCCACTATGAACACTGAAGCTTTCTTT	CASSLLVGPTMNTEAFF
TRBV9	.	.	TRBJ2-3	TGTGCCAGCACGGCCGGGATTATCACAGATACGCAGTATTTT	CASTAGIITDTQYF
TRBV30	.	.	TRBJ1-1	TGTGCCTGGAGGGATCCGGGCAGGGGTCCTGAAGCTTTCTTT	CAWRDPGRGPEAFF
TRBV9	once	.	TRBJ2-2	TGTGCCAGCAGCGGACAGGCCGAGGCCGGGGAGCTGTTTTTT	CASSGQAEAGELFF